These 17 T cell receptor beta chains were all obtained from the same sample, sequenced in a study of blood T cell repertoires in COVID-19. Some clones are missing from TCRdb's copy, which holds only in-frame ones; the method was immunoSEQ multiplex PCR. The sample consists of 150,000 to 200,000 clones, approximately 73% of them appearing once. Sequenced: PBMCs or T cells enriched from blood (not recorded which). These receptors originate from a woman in her forties or fifties with acute COVID-19.

This clone was observed a few times. The V gene is TRBV5-5, the J gene TRBJ1-2, with 10 positions matching TRBD1. From germline, CDR1 is SGHKS and CDR2 YYEKEE (reference sequence). The CDR3 is 13 amino acids. J gave up 7 bases and V 4 bases, and 4 bases lay outside the gene matches. This CDR3 is CASSRQGALGYTF. The DNA of the CDR3 is TGTGCCAGCAGCCGACAGGGGGCCCTTGGCTACACCTTC.

V usage is TRBV30 and J usage is TRBJ1-5; the D is unclear. The CDR3 loop spans 14 amino acids. Trimming removed 0 bases at V and 9 bases at J, with 15 bases between. CDR1 is GTSNPN, CDR2 SVGIG, per germline (reference sequence). The CDR3 bases are TGTGCCTGGAGTGTGAGGGCGGGAGGAATGCCCCAGCATTTT. Encoded protein: CAWSVRAGGMPQHF.

The V gene is TRBV6-5, the J gene TRBJ1-1; possible D gene TRBD1, 5 bases. The CDR3 runs to 14 residues. Germline CDR1 reads MNHEY; CDR2 reads SVGAGI. V lost 0 bases, J lost 7 bases, and 12 bases lay in between. The CDR3 DNA reads TGTGCCAGCAGTTACTCGTCGGCAGGGAATGAAGCTTTCTTT. Translation: CASSYSSAGNEAFF.

The chain recombines TRBV6-5 with TRBJ2-7; TRBD1 matches at 9 bases. Per germline, CDR1 MNHEY and CDR2 SVGAGI. V dropped 6 bases and J dropped 4; count of bases not matched to a gene: 10. The CDR3 sequence is 15 residues long. The CDR3 is CASRTGGTGTYEQYV. The CDR3 DNA reads as TGTGCCAGCAGAACCGGTGGGACAGGGACTTACGAGCAGTACGTC.

V usage is TRBV28 and J usage is TRBJ1-2; weak D call: TRBD1 (5 bases). There are 11 residues in the CDR3. V lost 8 bases and J 8 bases, leaving 12 bases between the germline ends. Per germline, CDR1 MDHEN and CDR2 SYDVKM. The CDR3 region is CASFDPGGYTF. DNA for the CDR3: TGTGCCAGCTTCGACCCAGGGGGCTACACCTTC.

The chain carries TRBV19 and TRBJ1-4, with D unclear. This CDR3 has 13 residues. The V and J ends lost 7 bases and 8 bases respectively, with 14 bases between them. From germline, CDR1 is LNHDA and CDR2 SQIVND (reference sequence). The CDR3 DNA is TGTGCCAGTACCCCCGGCGACTCCGAAAAACTGTTTTTT. Translation: CASTPGDSEKLFF.

The V call is TRBV4-2, the J call TRBJ1-6, with unresolved D. V lost 0 bases to trimming and J lost 7 bases, with 10 bases between them. This CDR3 has 15 amino acids. Germline loops: CDR1 LGHNA, CDR2 YNFKEQ. The CDR3 DNA follows: TGTGCCAGCAGCCAAGATTTGTCGGGGAATTCACCCCTCCACTTT. This translates into CASSQDLSGNSPLHF.

The V gene is TRBV3-1 (or the pseudogene TRBV3-2), the J gene TRBJ2-5; D is ambiguous. Germline loops: CDR1 LGHDT, CDR2 YNNKEL (reference sequence). This CDR3 has 14 residues. Trimming took 6 bases from V and 1 from J, leaving 12 bases between them. The CDR3 reads CASSLIDSQETQYF. CDR3 nucleotide sequence: TGTGCCAGCAGTCTAATCGACTCCCAAGAGACCCAGTACTTC.

Concerning this clone itself: The identical CDR3 is also encoded by other nucleotide sequences in the sample. The gene calls are TRBV5-6 and TRBJ2-7; D is possibly TRBD1 (6 bases). Trimming stripped 2 bases from V and 3 bases from J, with 6 bases between. The CDR3 spans 12 residues. Germline CDR1 and CDR2: SGHDT and YYEEEE. DNA for the CDR3: TGTGCCAGCAGCTTAGGGGGCTACGAGCAGTACGTC. Its protein product is CASSLGGYEQYV.

This clone turned up a few times. The V and J genes are TRBV20-1 and TRBJ1-5; D may be TRBD1 (6 bases). The CDR3 runs 16 residues. Trimming left V 3 bases short and J 3 bases short, with 18 bases between. Looked up from germline, CDR1 is DFQATT and CDR2 is SNEGSKA (reference sequence). The CDR3 DNA reads as TGCAGTGCTAGTCGGGGGGGCGGACCTTCCAATCAGCCCCAGCATTTT. It specifies CSASRGGGPSNQPQHF.

This sequence joins TRBV28 and TRBJ1-1; D is perhaps TRBD1 (6 bases). This CDR3 region has 12 residues. Looked up from germline, CDR1 is MDHEN and CDR2 is SYDVKM. Trimming cost V 5 bases and J 8 bases, with 12 bases left between them. The CDR3 loop reads CASSQQGFEAFF. The CDR3 DNA is TGTGCCAGCAGTCAACAGGGTTTCGAAGCTTTCTTT.

Of note for this clone: Other DNA sequences in the sample encode the same CDR3. The V gene is TRBV5-1, the J gene TRBJ2-7, with a tentative D call TRBD2 (5 bases). The CDR3 contains 14 residues. V was clipped by 0 bases and J by 3 bases, with 10 bases between them. Germline loops: CDR1 SGHRS, CDR2 YFSETQ. CDR3 in amino acids: CASSLVGGGYEQYV. In DNA, the CDR3 is TGCGCCAGCAGCTTGGTCGGAGGAGGCTACGAGCAGTACGTC.

The chain recombines TRBV4-2 with TRBJ2-1, with D perhaps TRBD1 (7 bases). Germline CDR1 and CDR2: LGHNA and YNFKEQ. Trimming left V 0 bases short and J 7 bases short, with 10 bases between. CDR3 size: 14 residues. CDR3 sequence reads: CASSQDAGGNEQFF. The CDR3 DNA reads as TGTGCCAGCAGCCAAGATGCAGGGGGGAATGAGCAGTTCTTC.

This clone was seen more than once but under ten times. This chain's CDR3 is CASTSGGGGLNTEAFF. Here the CDR3 DNA reads TGTGCCAGCACGTCGGGAGGCGGGGGATTGAACACTGAAGCTTTCTTT. V usage is TRBV28 and J usage is TRBJ1-1; TRBD1 might be the D (5 bases). The CDR3 contains 16 residues. V lost 7 bases to trimming and J lost 0 bases, with 18 bases between them. Germline V CDR1 and CDR2: MDHEN, SYDVKM.

The chain combines TRBV3-1 (or the pseudogene TRBV3-2) with TRBJ1-2; no reliable D call. V was shortened by 4 bases and J by 4 bases, with 19 bases between the two germline ends. Germline assignment: CDR1 LGHDT and CDR2 YNNKEL (reference sequence). The CDR3 sequence is 16 residues long. CDR3 nucleotide sequence: TGTGCCAGCAGCCCCCTCCCCACCGAGCTAGTCTATGGCTACACCTTC. Protein: CASSPLPTELVYGYTF.

This clone was counted a few times. The genes are TRBV18 and TRBJ1-4; D unclear. CDR1 is KGHSH, CDR2 LQKENI, per germline. This CDR3 comprises 16 residues. The V end was cut by 2 bases, the J end by 1 base, with 11 bases between. The CDR3 DNA sequence: TGTGCCAGCTCACCAGAGAGCGTGGGAACTAATGAAAAACTGTTTTTT. This sequence encodes CASSPESVGTNEKLFF.

This CDR3 reads CASSPTGGGKQYV. The DNA for the CDR3 is TGTGCCAGCAGCCCCACAGGGGGCGGAAAGCAGTACGTC. This chain uses TRBV6-1 with TRBJ2-7; 9 nucleotides match TRBD1. CDR3 length: 13 amino acids. CDR1 is MNHNS and CDR2 is SASEGT in the germline V gene. V shed 6 bases and J 8 bases; nucleotides not matched to a gene: 8.